This T cell receptor beta chain was sequenced during a study of technical replicates of blood from a few donors. Only in-frame clones appear in the TCRdb table, and some are missing; sequencing was by immunoSEQ multiplex PCR. The table has about 76,000 clones, roughly nine tenths seen once. The CDR3 is made up of 15 amino acids. V gave up 2 bases and J gave up 10 bases; unmatched junction bases: 6. CDR1 and CDR2 from the germline V gene are MGHRA and YSYEKL. The sequence was collected from a human donor in good health. The sample consisted of T cells isolated from PBMCs. The chain links TRBV4-1 to TRBJ2-1; 12 bases line up with TRBD2. The CDR3 reads CASSQLAGGTWEQFF. Written as DNA, the CDR3 is TGCGCCAGCAGCCAACTAGCGGGAGGGACGTGGGAGCAGTTCTTC.